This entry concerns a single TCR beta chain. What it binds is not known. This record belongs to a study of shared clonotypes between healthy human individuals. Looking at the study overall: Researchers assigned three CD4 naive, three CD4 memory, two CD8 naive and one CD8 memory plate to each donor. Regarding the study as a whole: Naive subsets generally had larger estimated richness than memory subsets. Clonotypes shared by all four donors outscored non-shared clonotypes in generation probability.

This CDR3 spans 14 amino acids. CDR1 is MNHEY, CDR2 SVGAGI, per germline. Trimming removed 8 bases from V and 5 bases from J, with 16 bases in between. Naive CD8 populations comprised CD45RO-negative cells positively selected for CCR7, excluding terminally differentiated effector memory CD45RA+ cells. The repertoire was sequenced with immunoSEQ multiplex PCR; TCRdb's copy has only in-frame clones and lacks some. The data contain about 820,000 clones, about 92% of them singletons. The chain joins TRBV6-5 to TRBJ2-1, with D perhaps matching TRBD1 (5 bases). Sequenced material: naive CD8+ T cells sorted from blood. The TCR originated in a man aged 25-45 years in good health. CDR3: CASSIQGADNEQFF. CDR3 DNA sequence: TGTGCCAGCTCTATTCAAGGGGCAGACAATGAGCAGTTCTTC.